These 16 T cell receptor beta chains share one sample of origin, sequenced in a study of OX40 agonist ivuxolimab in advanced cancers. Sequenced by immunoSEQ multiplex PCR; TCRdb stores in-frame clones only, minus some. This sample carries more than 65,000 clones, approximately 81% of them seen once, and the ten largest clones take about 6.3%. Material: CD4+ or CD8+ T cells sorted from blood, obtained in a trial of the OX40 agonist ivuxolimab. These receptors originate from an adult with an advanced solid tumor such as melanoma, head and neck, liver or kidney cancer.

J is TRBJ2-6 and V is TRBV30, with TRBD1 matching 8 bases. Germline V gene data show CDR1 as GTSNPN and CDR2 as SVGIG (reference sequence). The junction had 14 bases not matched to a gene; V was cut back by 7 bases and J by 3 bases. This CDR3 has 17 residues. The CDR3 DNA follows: TGTGCCTCGAGGAGGGCAGGGGGCGTCGGTGGGGCCAACGTCCTGACTTTC. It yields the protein CASRRAGGVGGANVLTF. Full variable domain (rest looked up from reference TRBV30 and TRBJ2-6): SQTIHQWPATLVQPVGSPLSLECTVEGTSNPNLYWYRQAAGRGLQLLFYSVGIGQISSEVPQNLSASRPQDRQFILSSKKLLLSDSGFYLCASRRAGGVGGANVLTFGAGSRLTVL.

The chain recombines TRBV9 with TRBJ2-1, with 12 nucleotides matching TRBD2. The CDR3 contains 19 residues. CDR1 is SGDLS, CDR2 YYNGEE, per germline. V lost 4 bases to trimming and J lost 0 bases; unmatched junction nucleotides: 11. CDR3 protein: CASSPTEASGRASYNEQFF. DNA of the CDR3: TGTGCCAGCAGCCCGACCGAGGCTAGCGGGAGGGCCTCCTACAATGAGCAGTTCTTC. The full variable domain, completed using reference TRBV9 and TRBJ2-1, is DSGVTQTPKHLITATGQRVTLRCSPRSGDLSVYWYQQSLDQGLQFLIQYYNGEERAKGNILERFSAQQFPDLHSELNLSSLELGDSALYFCASSPTEASGRASYNEQFFGPGTRLTVL.

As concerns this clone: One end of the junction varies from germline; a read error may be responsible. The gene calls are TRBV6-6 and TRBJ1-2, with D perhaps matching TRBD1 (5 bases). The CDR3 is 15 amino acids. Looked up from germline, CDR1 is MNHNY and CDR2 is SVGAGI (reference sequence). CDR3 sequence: CASSYSGTANYRYTF. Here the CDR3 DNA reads TGTGCCAGCAGTTACTCGGGGACGGCCAACTATCGCTACACCTTC.

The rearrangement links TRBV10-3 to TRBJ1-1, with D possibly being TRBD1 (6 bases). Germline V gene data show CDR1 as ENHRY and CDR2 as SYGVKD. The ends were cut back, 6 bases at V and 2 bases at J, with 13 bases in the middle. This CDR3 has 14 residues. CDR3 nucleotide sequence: TGTGCCATCAGAGGACAGCTCCTAAACACTGAAGCTTTCTTT. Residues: CAIRGQLLNTEAFF.

CDR3: CASSEYYRTGELFF. The DNA for the CDR3 is TGTGCCAGCAGTGAATATTATAGGACCGGGGAGCTGTTTTTT. The chain recombines TRBV6-1 with TRBJ2-2, with D unresolved. Germline V gene lookup returns CDR1 MNHNS and CDR2 SASEGT. V shed 2 bases and J shed 5 bases, with 9 bases lying between them. This CDR3 is built from 14 residues.

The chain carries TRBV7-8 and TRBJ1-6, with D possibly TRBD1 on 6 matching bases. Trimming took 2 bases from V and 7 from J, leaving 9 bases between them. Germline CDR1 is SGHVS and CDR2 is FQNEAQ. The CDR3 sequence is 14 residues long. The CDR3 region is CASSLWDTNSPLHF. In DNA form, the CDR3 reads TGTGCCAGCAGCTTATGGGACACGAATTCACCCCTCCACTTT.

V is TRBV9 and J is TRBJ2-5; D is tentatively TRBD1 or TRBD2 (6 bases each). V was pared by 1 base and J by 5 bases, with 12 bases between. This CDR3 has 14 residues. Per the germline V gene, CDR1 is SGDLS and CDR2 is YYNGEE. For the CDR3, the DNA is TGTGCCAGCAGCGTATCCGGGGGCAGGGAGACCCAGTACTTC. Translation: CASSVSGGRETQYF.

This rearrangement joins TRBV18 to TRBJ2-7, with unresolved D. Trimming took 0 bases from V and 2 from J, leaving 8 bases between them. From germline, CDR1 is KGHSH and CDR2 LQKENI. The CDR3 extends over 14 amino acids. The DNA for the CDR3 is TGTGCCAGCTCACCACCGCTGGCCCCCTACGAGCAGTACTTC. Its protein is CASSPPLAPYEQYF.

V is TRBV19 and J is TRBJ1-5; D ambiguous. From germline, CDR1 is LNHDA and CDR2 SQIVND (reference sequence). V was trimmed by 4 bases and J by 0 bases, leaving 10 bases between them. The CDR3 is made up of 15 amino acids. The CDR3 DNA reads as TGTGCCAGTAGTAAAGAGCCTTATAGCAATCAGCCCCAGCATTTT. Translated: CASSKEPYSNQPQHF.

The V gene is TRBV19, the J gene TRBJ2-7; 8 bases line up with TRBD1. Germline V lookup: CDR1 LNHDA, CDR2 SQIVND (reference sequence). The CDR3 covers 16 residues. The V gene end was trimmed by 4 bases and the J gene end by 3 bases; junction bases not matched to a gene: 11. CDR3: CASSNQGAKGVYEQYF. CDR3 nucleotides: TGTGCCAGTAGTAATCAGGGGGCGAAAGGAGTCTACGAGCAGTACTTC.

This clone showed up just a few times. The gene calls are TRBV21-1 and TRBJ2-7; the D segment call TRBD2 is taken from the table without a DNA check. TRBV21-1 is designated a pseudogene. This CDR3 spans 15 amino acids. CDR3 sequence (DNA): TGTGCCAGCAGCAACTTTTCCGGGAGTTGGTACGAGCAGTACTTC. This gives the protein CASSNFSGSWYEQYF.

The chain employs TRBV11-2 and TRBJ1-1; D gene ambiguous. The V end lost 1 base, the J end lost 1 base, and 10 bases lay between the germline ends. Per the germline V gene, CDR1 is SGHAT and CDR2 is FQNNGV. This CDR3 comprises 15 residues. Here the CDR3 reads CASSLGAVWNTEAFF. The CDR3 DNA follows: TGTGCCAGCAGCTTAGGGGCGGTGTGGAACACTGAAGCTTTCTTT. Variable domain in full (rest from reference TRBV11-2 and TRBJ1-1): EAGVAQSPRYKIIEKRQSVAFWCNPISGHATLYWYQQILGQGPKLLIQFQNNGVVDDSQLPKDRFSAERLKGVDSTLKIQPAKLEDSAVYLCASSLGAVWNTEAFFGQGTRLTVV.

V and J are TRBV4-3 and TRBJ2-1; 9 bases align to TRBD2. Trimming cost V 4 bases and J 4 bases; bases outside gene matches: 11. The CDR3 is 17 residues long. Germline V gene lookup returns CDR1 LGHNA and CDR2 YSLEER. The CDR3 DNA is TGCGCCAGCAGCCCGACTCCAAGCGGGAGGTTATACAATGAGCAGTTCTTC. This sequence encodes CASSPTPSGRLYNEQFF.

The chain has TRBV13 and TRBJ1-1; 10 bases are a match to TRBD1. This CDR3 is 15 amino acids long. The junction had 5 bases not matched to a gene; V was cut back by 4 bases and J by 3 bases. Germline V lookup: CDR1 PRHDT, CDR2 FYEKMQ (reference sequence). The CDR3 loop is CASSSQGTGDTEAFF. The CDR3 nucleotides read TGTGCCAGCAGCTCCCAAGGGACAGGGGACACTGAAGCTTTCTTT.

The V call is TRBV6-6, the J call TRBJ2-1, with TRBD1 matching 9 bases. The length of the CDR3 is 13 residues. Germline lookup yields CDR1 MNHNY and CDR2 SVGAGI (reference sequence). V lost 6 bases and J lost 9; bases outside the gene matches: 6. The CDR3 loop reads CASRMTGGGEQFF. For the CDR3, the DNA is TGTGCCAGCAGGATGACAGGGGGAGGTGAGCAGTTCTTC.

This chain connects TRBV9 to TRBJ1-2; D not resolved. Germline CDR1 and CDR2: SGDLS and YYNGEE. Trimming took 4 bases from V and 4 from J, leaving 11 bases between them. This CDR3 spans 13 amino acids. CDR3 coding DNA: TGTGCCAGCAGCCTACTGGGCACCTATGGCTACACCTTC. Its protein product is CASSLLGTYGYTF.